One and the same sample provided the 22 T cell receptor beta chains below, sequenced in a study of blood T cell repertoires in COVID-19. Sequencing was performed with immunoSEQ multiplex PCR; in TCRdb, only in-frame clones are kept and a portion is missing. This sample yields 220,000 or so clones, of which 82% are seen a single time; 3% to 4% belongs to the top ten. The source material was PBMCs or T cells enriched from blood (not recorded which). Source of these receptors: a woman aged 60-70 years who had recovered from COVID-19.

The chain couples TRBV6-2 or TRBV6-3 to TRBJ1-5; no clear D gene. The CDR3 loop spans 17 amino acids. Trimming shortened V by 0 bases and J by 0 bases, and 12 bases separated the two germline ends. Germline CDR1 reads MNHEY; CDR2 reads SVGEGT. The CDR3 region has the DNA TGTGCCAGCAGTTACTCGGGCCTTCCTTATAGCAATCAGCCCCAGCATTTT. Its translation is CASSYSGLPYSNQPQHF.

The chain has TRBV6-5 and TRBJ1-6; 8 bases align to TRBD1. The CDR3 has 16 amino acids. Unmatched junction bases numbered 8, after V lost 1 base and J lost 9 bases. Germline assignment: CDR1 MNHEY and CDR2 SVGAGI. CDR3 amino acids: CASSYFSGGASSPLHF. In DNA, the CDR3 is TGTGCCAGCAGTTACTTTTCAGGGGGCGCGAGTTCACCCCTCCACTTT.

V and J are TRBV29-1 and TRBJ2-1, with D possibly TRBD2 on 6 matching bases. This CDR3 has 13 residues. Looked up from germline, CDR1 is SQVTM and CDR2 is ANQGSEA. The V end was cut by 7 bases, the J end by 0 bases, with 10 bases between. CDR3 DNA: TGCAGCGCAGGAGGGGCCTCCTACAATGAGCAGTTCTTC. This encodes CSAGGASYNEQFF.

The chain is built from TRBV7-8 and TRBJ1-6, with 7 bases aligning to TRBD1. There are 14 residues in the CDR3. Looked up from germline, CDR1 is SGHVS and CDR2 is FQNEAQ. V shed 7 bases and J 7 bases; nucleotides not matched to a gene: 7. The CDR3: CASNSGTVNSPLHF. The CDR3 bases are TGTGCCAGCAACTCCGGGACAGTAAATTCACCCCTCCACTTT.

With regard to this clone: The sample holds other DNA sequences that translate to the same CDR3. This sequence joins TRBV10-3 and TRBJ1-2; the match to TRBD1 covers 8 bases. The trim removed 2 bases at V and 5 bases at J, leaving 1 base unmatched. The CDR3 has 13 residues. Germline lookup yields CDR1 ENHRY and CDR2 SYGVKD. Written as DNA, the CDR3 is TGTGCCATCAGTGAGACAGGGGGATATGGCTACACCTTC. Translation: CAISETGGYGYTF.

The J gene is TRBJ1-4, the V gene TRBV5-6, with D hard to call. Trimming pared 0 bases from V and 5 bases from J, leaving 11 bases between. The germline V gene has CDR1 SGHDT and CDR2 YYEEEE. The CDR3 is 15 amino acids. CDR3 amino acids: CASSLGPGWNEKLFF. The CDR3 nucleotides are TGTGCCAGCAGCTTGGGTCCAGGCTGGAATGAAAAACTGTTTTTT.

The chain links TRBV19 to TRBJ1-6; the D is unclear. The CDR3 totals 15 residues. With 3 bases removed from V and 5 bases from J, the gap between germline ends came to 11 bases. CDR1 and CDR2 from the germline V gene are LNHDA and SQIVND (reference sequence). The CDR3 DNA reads TGTGCCAGTAGTATTTCCTTCGGGGATAATTCACCCCTCCACTTT. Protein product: CASSISFGDNSPLHF.

DNA of the CDR3: TGTGCCAGCAGCTTAGGGTGGGACAGGACGAACACCGGGGAGCTGTTTTTT. This gives the protein CASSLGWDRTNTGELFF. The V and J genes are TRBV11-2 and TRBJ2-2; 8 positions match TRBD1. Germline assignment: CDR1 SGHAT and CDR2 FQNNGV. The CDR3 totals 17 residues. The V segment lost 1 base and the J segment 0 bases; nucleotides outside the gene matches: 4.

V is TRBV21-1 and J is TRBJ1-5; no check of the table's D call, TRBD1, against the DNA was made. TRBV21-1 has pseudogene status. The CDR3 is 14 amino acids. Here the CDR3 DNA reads TGTGCCAGCAGCAACAACAGGTACCATCAGCCCCAGCATTTT. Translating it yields CASSNNRYHQPQHF.

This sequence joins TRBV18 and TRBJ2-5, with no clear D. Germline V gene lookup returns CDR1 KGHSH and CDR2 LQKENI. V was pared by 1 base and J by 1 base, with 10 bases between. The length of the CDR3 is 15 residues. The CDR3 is CASSPQTGSQETQYF. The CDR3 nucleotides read TGTGCCAGCTCACCACAGACGGGTAGCCAAGAGACCCAGTACTTC.

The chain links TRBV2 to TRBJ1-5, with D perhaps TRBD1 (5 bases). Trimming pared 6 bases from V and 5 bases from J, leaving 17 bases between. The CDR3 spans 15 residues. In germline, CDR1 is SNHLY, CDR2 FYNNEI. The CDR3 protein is CASSETDPNYQPQHF. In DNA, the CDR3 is TGTGCCAGCAGCGAGACAGACCCTAACTATCAGCCCCAGCATTTT.

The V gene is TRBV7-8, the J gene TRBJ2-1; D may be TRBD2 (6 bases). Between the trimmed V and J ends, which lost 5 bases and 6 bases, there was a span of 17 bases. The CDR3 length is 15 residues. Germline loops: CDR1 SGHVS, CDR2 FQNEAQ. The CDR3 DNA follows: TGTGCCAGCAGCCCCGAGACTAGGATCGCCAATGAGCAGTTCTTC. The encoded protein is CASSPETRIANEQFF. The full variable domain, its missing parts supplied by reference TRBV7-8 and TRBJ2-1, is GAGVSQSPRYKVAKRGQDVALRCDPISGHVSLFWYQQALGQGPEFLTYFQNEAQLDKSGLPSDRFFAERPEGSVSTLKIQRTQQEDSAVYLCASSPETRIANEQFFGPGTRLTVL.

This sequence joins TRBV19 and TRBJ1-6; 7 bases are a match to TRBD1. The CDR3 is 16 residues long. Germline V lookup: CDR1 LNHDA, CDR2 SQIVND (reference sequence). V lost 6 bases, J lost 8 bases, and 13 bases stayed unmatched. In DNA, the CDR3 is TGTGCCAGTAGAGGACAGGCCAACTCCAGGGATTCACCCCTCCACTTT. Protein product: CASRGQANSRDSPLHF.

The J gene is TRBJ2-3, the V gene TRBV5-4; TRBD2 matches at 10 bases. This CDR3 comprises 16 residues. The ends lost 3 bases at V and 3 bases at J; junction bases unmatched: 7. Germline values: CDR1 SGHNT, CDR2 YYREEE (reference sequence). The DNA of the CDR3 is TGTGCCAGCAGCTCGAAATTAGCGGGGGGAACAGATACGCAGTATTTT. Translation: CASSSKLAGGTDTQYF. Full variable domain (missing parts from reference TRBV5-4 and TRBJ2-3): ETGVTQSPTHLIKTRGQQVTLRCSSQSGHNTVSWYQQALGQGPQFIFQYYREEENGRGNFPPRFSGLQFPNYSSELNVNALELDDSALYLCASSSKLAGGTDTQYFGPGTRLTVL.

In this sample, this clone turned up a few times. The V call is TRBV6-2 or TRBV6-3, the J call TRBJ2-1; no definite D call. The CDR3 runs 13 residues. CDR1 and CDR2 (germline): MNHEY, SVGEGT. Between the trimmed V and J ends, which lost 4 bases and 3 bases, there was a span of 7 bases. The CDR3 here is CASSSNDYNEQFF. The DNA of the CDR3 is TGTGCCAGCAGTTCTAACGACTACAATGAGCAGTTCTTC.

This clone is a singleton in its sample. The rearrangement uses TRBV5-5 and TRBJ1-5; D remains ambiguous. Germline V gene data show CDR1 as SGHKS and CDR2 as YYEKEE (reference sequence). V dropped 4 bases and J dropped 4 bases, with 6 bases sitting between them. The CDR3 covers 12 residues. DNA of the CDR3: TGTGCCAGCAGCGCGATGAATCAGCCCCAGCATTTT. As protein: CASSAMNQPQHF.

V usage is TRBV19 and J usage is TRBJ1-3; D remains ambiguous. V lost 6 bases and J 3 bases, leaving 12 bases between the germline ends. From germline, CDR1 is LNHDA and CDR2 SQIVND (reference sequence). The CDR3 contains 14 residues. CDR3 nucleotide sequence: TGTGCCAGTAGCAGGCCGGGAAATGGAAACACCATATATTTT. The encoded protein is CASSRPGNGNTIYF.

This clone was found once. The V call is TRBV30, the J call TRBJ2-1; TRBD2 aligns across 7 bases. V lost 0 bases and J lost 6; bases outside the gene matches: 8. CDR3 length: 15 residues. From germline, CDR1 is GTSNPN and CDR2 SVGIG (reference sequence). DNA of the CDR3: TGTGCCTGGAGTGTACCCTGGACGGGAGGCAATGAGCAGTTCTTC. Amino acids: CAWSVPWTGGNEQFF.

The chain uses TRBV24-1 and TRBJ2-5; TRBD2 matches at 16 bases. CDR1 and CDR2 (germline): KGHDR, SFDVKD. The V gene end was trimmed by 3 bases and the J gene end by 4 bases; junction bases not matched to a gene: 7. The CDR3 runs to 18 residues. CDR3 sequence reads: CATSDAPGLAGGAETQYF. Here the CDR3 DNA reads TGTGCCACCAGTGATGCTCCGGGACTAGCGGGAGGGGCAGAGACCCAGTACTTC.

The DNA for the CDR3 is TGTGCCATCAGTGACAGGGGGACCGAAGCTTTCTTT. Its protein is CAISDRGTEAFF. The chain uses TRBV10-3 and TRBJ1-1; 7 nucleotides align to TRBD1. V lost 3 bases, J lost 8 bases, and 3 bases stayed unmatched. This CDR3 region has 12 residues. CDR1 is ENHRY, CDR2 SYGVKD, per germline.

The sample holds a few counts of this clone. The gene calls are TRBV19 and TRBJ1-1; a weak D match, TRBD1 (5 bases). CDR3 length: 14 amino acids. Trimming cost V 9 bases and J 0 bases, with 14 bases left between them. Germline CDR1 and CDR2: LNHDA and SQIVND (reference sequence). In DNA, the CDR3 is TGTGCCAGCGCCGCTCAGGGCCTGAACACTGAAGCTTTCTTT. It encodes CASAAQGLNTEAFF.

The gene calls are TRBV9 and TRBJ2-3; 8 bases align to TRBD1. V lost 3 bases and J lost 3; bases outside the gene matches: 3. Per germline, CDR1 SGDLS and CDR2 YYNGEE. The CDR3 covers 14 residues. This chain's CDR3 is CASSADRETDTQYF. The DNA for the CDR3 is TGTGCCAGCAGCGCGGACAGGGAGACAGATACGCAGTATTTT.